This TCR beta chain was found in a study of CD8 T cells in ankylosing spondylitis. Study findings and constraints: Clones linked to the disease showed a CD8+ phenotype. They occurred at relatively low frequencies in peripheral blood. One TCR beta motif, made up of fewer than 10 highly homologous variants, appeared characteristic of ankylosing spondylitis blood. Enrichment of disease-linked clones was reportedly significant in matched ankylosing spondylitis synovial fluid.

In regard to this clonotype: The antigen remains undetermined.

CDR3 length: 13 residues. Per germline, CDR1 SGDLS and CDR2 YYNGEE. Deletions cut 2 bases from V and 7 bases from J, with 12 bases between. Quantitative 5'-RACE was performed with molecular barcodes, and it yielded the TCR beta libraries. TCRdb re-derived calls from the 5' RACE reads in MiXCR, one entry per CDR3 protein. The sample has about 150,000 distinct CDR3 sequences, about 32% seen once; the top ten hold 6%. The sequence was collected from a male donor with ankylosing spondylitis. The chain recombines TRBV9 with TRBJ2-5; no reliable D call. Sequenced input: synovial fluid, either unsorted or a sorted T cell fraction (not recorded which). The CDR3 nucleotides are TGTGCCAGCAGCGTGGGGTACGATGGGACCCAGTACTTC. This codes for CASSVGYDGTQYF.